This TCR beta chain originates from a study of tumor-infiltrating lymphocytes in primary liver carcinoma. Turning to the study itself: About 3.5 to 8 million productive TCRbeta reads were obtained from the samples, with similar numbers across tissue types.

Germline DNA was also extracted, while the blood RNA originated from unsorted whole blood. V was cut by 0 bases and J by 3 bases, with 12 bases left in between. There are 15 residues in the CDR3. Germline CDR1 and CDR2: MGHRA and YSYEKL. Synthesis of TCR beta cDNA was carried out from about 500 ng total RNA with a constant-region primer. Generation of the TCR beta libraries relied on three nested multiplex PCR rounds using slightly modified ARM-PCR. It was with TRBV1-TRBV30 forward primers and a C-beta reverse primer that the first two PCR rounds were run, at 10 cycles each. MiXCR was run by TCRdb on the multiplex PCR reads, yielding one entry per CDR3 protein. This table has 250,000 to 350,000 distinct CDR3 sequences, roughly 60% appearing once. This clonotype was seen at least ten times.

This TCR was recovered from a woman in her 30s with primary liver carcinoma and hepatitis B virus infection. Source material: peripheral blood. The chain links TRBV4-1 to TRBJ2-7; no clear D. The CDR3 here is CASSQDSGLGYEQYF. The CDR3 bases are TGCGCCAGCAGCCAAGATAGTGGATTAGGCTACGAGCAGTACTTC.